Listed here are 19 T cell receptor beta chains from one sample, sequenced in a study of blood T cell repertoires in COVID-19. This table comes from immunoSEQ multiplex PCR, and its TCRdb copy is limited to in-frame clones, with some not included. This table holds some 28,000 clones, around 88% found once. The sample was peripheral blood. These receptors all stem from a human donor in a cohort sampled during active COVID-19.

Written as DNA, the CDR3 is TGTGCCAGCAGCCCGACCGGGGTCCAAGAGACCCAGTACTTC. Protein: CASSPTGVQETQYF. The chain couples TRBV7-3 to TRBJ2-5; maybe TRBD2 (5 bases). The CDR3 length is 14 residues. CDR1 and CDR2 from the germline V gene are SGHTA and FQGTGA. Trimming removed 5 bases from V and 1 base from J, with 11 bases in between.

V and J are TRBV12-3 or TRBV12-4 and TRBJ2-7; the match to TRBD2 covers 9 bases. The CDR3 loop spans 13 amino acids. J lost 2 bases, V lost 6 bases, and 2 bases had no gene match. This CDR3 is CASRAGGPYEQYF. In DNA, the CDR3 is TGTGCCAGCAGGGCGGGGGGGCCCTACGAGCAGTACTTC.

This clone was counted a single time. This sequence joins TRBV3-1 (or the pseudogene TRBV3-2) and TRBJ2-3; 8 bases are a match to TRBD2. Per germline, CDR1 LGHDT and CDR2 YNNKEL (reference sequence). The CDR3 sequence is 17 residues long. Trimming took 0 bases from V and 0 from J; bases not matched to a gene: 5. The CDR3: CASSQEGVAGSTDTQYF. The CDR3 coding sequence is TGTGCCAGCAGCCAAGAGGGAGTAGCGGGGAGCACAGATACGCAGTATTTT.

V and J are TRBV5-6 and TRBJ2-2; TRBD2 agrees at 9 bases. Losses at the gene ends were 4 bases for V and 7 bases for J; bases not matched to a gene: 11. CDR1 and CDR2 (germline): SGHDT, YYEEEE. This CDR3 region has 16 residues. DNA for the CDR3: TGTGCCAGCAGCCCAACCGGGACTAGCAACGACGGGGAGCTGTTTTTT. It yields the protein CASSPTGTSNDGELFF.

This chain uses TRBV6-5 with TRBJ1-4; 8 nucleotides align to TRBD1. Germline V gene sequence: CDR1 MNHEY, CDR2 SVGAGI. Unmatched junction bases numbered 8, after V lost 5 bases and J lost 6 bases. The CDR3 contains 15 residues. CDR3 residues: CASSRVGTGDEKLFF. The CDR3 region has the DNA TGTGCCAGCAGTAGGGTCGGGACAGGTGATGAAAAACTGTTTTTT.

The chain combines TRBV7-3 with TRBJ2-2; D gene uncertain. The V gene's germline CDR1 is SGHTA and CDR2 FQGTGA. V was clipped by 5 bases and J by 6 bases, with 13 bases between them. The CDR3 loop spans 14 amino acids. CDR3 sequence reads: CASSPSGAAGELFF. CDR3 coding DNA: TGTGCCAGCAGCCCTAGTGGTGCGGCCGGGGAGCTGTTTTTT.

The CDR3 sequence is CASSLNRETGDGYTF. The CDR3 region has the DNA TGTGCCAGCAGCTTAAATAGAGAGACAGGGGATGGCTACACCTTC. The V gene is TRBV7-2, the J gene TRBJ1-2, with 8 bases identical to TRBD1. Losses at the gene ends were 2 bases for V and 6 bases for J; bases not matched to a gene: 8. Per the germline V gene, CDR1 is SGHTA and CDR2 is FQGNSA. The CDR3 consists of 15 residues. Combining the CDR3 with reference TRBV7-2 and TRBJ1-2 gives the whole variable domain GAGVSQSPSNKVTEKGKDVELRCDPISGHTALYWYRQSLGQGLEFLIYFQGNSAPDKSGLPSDRFSAERTGGSVSTLTIQRTQQEDSAVYLCASSLNRETGDGYTFGSGTRLTVV.

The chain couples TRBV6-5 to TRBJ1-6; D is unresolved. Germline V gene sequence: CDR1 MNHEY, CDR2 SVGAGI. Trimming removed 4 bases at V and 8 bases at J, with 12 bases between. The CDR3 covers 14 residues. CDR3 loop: CASSLLTSDSPLHF. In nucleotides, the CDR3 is TGTGCCAGCAGTTTGCTAACTTCGGATTCACCCCTCCACTTT.

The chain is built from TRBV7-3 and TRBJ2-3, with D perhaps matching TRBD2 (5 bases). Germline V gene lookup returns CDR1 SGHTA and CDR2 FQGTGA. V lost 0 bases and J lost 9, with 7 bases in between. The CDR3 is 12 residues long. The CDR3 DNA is TGTGCCAGCAGCTTAACGGGCGGGACGCAGTATTTT. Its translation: CASSLTGGTQYF.

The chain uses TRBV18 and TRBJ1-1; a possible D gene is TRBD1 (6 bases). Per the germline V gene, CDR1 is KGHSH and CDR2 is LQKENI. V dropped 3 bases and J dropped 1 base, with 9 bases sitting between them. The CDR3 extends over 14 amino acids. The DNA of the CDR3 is TGTGCCAGCTCACCGTCACAGGGGAACACTGAAGCTTTCTTT. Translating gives CASSPSQGNTEAFF.

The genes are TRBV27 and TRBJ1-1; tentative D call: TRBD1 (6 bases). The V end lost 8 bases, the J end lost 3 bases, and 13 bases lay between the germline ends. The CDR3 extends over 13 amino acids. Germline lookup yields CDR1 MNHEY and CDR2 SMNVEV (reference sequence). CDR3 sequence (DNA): TGTGCCAGCGGATACACAGGGTACACTGAAGCTTTCTTT. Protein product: CASGYTGYTEAFF.

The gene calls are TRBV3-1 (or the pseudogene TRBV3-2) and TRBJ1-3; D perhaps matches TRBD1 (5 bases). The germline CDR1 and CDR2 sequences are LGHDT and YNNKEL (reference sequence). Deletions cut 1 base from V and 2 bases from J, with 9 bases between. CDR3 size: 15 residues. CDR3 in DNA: TGTGCCAGCAGCCAAGGGGCAGGGACTGGAAACACCATATATTTT. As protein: CASSQGAGTGNTIYF.

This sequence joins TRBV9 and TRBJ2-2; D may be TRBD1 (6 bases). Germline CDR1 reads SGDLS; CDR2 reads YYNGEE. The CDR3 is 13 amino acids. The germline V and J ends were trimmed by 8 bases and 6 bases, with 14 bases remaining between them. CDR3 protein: CASSQGPAGELFF. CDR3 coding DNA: TGTGCCAGTTCCCAGGGGCCCGCCGGGGAGCTGTTTTTT. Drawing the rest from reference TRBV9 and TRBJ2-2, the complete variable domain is DSGVTQTPKHLITATGQRVTLRCSPRSGDLSVYWYQQSLDQGLQFLIQYYNGEERAKGNILERFSAQQFPDLHSELNLSSLELGDSALYFCASSQGPAGELFFGEGSRLTVL.

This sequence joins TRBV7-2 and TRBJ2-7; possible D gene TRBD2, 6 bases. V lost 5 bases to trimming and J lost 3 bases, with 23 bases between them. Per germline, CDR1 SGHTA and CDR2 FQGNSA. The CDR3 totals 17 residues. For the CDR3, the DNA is TGTGCCAGCAGCCTAGGGGCCCTCCGGGAGCTCGGCTACGAGCAGTACTTC. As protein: CASSLGALRELGYEQYF.

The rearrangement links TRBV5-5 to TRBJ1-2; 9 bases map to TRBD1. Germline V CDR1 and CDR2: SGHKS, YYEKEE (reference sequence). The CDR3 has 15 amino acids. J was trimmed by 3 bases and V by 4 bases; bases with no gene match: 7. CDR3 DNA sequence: TGTGCCAGCAGCATAGGACAGGGGCGGGACTATGGCTACACCTTC. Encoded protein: CASSIGQGRDYGYTF.

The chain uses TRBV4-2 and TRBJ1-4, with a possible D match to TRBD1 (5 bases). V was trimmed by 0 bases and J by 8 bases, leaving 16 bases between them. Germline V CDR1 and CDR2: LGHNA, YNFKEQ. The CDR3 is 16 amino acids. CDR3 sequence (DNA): TGTGCCAGCAGCCAAGAAGACGGCAGGGAAGGGGAAAAACTGTTTTTT. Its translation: CASSQEDGREGEKLFF.

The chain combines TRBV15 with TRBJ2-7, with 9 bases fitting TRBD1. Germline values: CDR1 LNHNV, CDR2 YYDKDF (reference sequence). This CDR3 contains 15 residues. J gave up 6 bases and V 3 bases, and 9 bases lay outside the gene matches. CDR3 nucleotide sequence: TGTGCCACCAGCAGGGGACAGGGAATACCGGGCGAGCAGTACTTC. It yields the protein CATSRGQGIPGEQYF.

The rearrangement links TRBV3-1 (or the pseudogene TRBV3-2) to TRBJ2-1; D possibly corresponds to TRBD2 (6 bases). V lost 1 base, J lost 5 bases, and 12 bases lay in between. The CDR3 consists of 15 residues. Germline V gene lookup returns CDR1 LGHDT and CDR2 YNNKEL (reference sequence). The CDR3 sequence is CASSQGLAQNNEQFF. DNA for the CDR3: TGTGCCAGCAGCCAAGGTCTAGCGCAAAACAATGAGCAGTTCTTC.

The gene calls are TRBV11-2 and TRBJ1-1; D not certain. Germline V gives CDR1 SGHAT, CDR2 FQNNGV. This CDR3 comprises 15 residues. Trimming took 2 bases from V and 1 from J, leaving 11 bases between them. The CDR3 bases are TGTGCCAGCAGCTTAATTGGGCAGGAGAACACTGAAGCTTTCTTT. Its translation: CASSLIGQENTEAFF.